This T cell receptor (beta chain) was identified in a study of molecular identifiers for immune sequencing clone quantification. Overall study findings and caveats: Clonotypes surpassing 20 RNA copies contained over 98% of effector molecules, versus under 1% in naive cells.

V lost 3 bases and J lost 3, with 15 bases in between. Looked up from germline, CDR1 is GTSNPN and CDR2 is SVGIG (reference sequence). The CDR3 is 15 amino acids. Naive CD8 T cells underwent sorting with the CD8+CD4-CCR7+CD45RA+ definition. This clonotype was seen many times. Its matching antigen is unknown. Libraries of bulk TCR were made by previously described methods (with listed TCR primers). TCRdb fed the PCR reads into MiXCR, producing one record per CDR3 protein. The table includes 400,000 to 600,000 distinct CDR3 sequences, 25% detected once. Sample: naive CD8+ T cells from blood, with Jurkat cell RNA spiked in. Subset in this sample: FACS-sorted CD8+CD4-CCR7+CD45RA+ naive T cells. The V and J genes are TRBV30 and TRBJ1-5, with D tentatively TRBD1 (6 bases). The source of this sequence is a human donor in good health. Some libraries in this study had Jurkat cell RNA spiked in. The DNA for the CDR3 is TGTGCCTGGAGCACAGGGTCTTGGGTCAATCAGCCCCAGCATTTT. It yields the protein CAWSTGSWVNQPQHF.